This T cell receptor beta chain was sequenced during a study of blood T cell repertoires in COVID-19. Study as a whole: Some COVID-19 samples were acute and others convalescent; all came from the United States, Italy and Spain. T cells, B-cell-depleted T cells, or PBMCs provided the cDNA or gDNA that served as material.

Under the authors' procedure: The authors estimated nucleated cell counts from reference gene primer amplification. Assay used: immunoSEQ multiplex PCR; TCRdb lists only in-frame clones, some missing. Clone size and V and J calls were adopted from that table, with D and trimming inferred from the DNA. This sample has around 18,000 clones, with 77% found just once. A Seattle source enrolled patients during active infection and followed them longitudinally. Sample: peripheral blood. This receptor was taken from a man in his 70s with COVID-19, enrolled during active disease.

In DNA form, the CDR3 reads TGCAGTGCTAGTGAAACAGGGTTTTATGGCTACACCTTC. Residues: CSASETGFYGYTF. J is TRBJ1-2 and V is TRBV20-1, with D perhaps TRBD1 (6 bases). Trimming removed 3 bases at V and 5 bases at J, with 13 bases between. This CDR3 has 13 residues. Germline V gene lookup returns CDR1 DFQATT and CDR2 SNEGSKA (reference sequence).